This T cell receptor beta chain derives from a study of molecular identifiers for immune sequencing clone quantification. CDR1 and CDR2 from the germline V gene are MNHEY and SMNVEV (reference sequence). The CDR3 loop spans 14 amino acids. Trimming removed 4 bases from V and 6 bases from J, with 12 bases in between. Via MiXCR, TCRdb re-called the PCR reads, giving one row per CDR3 protein. The repertoire includes about half a million distinct CDR3 sequences, over 20% of them detected once, and about 0.78% sits in the top ten. This TCR derives from a human donor in good health. Some libraries in this study had Jurkat cell RNA spiked in. This chain joins TRBV27 and TRBJ2-2, with D possibly being TRBD1 or TRBD2 (5 bases each). The sequenced sample was naive CD8+ T cells from blood, with Jurkat cell RNA spiked in. The sample's subset: FACS-sorted CD8+CD4-CCR7+CD45RA+ naive T cells. The CDR3 region is CASSSGAAAGELFF. As DNA, the CDR3 is TGTGCCAGCAGTTCCGGGGCTGCGGCCGGGGAGCTGTTTTTT.